A single sample gave rise to the 32 T cell receptor beta chains below, sequenced in a study of shared T cell receptors in the human thymus. Profiled with immunoSEQ multiplex PCR; TCRdb holds only in-frame clones, not every one. The sample contains approximately 730,000 clones, over 75% of which appear only once. These data also featured in a second study, about human thymus T cells.

Input material: thymocytes. Receptor source: a girl under two years old with a congenital heart defect.

The V gene is TRBV2, the J gene TRBJ2-4; 7 nucleotides agree with TRBD2. CDR3 length: 14 amino acids. V gave up 10 bases and J gave up 3 bases; unmatched junction bases: 9. The germline CDR1 and CDR2 sequences are SNHLY and FYNNEI. The CDR3 DNA sequence: TGTGCCATCGGGGGAGGGATTGACAAAAACATTCAGTACTTC. Protein product: CAIGGGIDKNIQYF.

The gene calls are TRBV7-2 and TRBJ1-2; the D is unclear. Per germline, CDR1 SGHTA and CDR2 FQGNSA. The V end lost 5 bases, the J end lost 5 bases, and 12 bases lay between the germline ends. The length of the CDR3 is 13 residues. In DNA form, the CDR3 reads TGTGCCAGCAGCAATCAGAGGATTTATGGCTACACCTTC. Its translation is CASSNQRIYGYTF.

The sample holds one count of this clone. The rearrangement uses TRBV2 and TRBJ1-5; 8 bases fit TRBD1. CDR1 and CDR2 from the germline V gene are SNHLY and FYNNEI. The CDR3 spans 14 residues. Trimming cost V 1 base and J 4 bases; bases outside gene matches: 0. The DNA of the CDR3 is TGTGCCAGCAGTGAAGGACAGGGGAATCAGCCCCAGCATTTT. Amino acid sequence: CASSEGQGNQPQHF. The entire variable domain, with the rest obtained from reference TRBV2 and TRBJ1-5, is as follows: EPEVTQTPSHQVTQMGQEVILRCVPISNHLYFYWYRQILGQKVEFLVSFYNNEISEKSEIFDDQFSVERPDGSNFTLKIRSTKLEDSAMYFCASSEGQGNQPQHFGDGTRLSIL.

The count of this clone is one. The same CDR3 is also encoded by other DNA sequences in this sample. V usage is TRBV5-1 and J usage is TRBJ2-3, with D perhaps matching TRBD2 (5 bases). Per germline, CDR1 SGHRS and CDR2 YFSETQ. The CDR3 contains 15 residues. The ends were cut back, 0 bases at V and 1 base at J, with 9 bases in the middle. CDR3 protein: CASSLGLAGTDTQYF. The CDR3 DNA follows: TGCGCCAGCAGCTTGGGTCTAGCCGGCACAGATACGCAGTATTTT.

This clone was observed a handful of times. The V call is TRBV4-3, the J call TRBJ2-5; D perhaps matches TRBD2 (6 bases). Trimming pared 0 bases from V and 6 bases from J, leaving 20 bases between. CDR3 size: 17 residues. Germline CDR1 is LGHNA and CDR2 is YSLEER. Written as DNA, the CDR3 is TGCGCCAGCAGCCAAGATTGGGCGGGGCGGTTTGGAAAGACCCAGTACTTC. Translated, it gives CASSQDWAGRFGKTQYF.

This clone was detected only a few times. V usage is TRBV27 and J usage is TRBJ2-7; 8 nucleotides line up with TRBD1. The CDR3 extends over 16 amino acids. Germline assignment: CDR1 MNHEY and CDR2 SMNVEV (reference sequence). V shed 6 bases, J shed 1 base, and the junction held 11 bases outside the gene matches. The CDR3 loop is CASRYLGDRYSYEQYF. CDR3 nucleotides: TGTGCCAGCAGGTATTTGGGGGACAGGTATTCCTACGAGCAGTACTTC.

This chain joins TRBV7-8 and TRBJ2-6, with a possible D match to TRBD1 (5 bases). The CDR3 loop spans 15 amino acids. CDR1 and CDR2 (germline): SGHVS, FQNEAQ. Trimming shortened V by 2 bases and J by 4 bases, and 9 bases separated the two germline ends. The CDR3 DNA follows: TGTGCCAGCAGCTTACCAGGGATAGGGGCCAACGTCCTGACTTTC. This translates into CASSLPGIGANVLTF.

This clone was counted a single time. V and J are TRBV19 and TRBJ1-2, with 7 bases lining up with TRBD1. The CDR3 totals 15 residues. The V segment lost 4 bases and the J segment 8 bases; nucleotides outside the gene matches: 13. From germline, CDR1 is LNHDA and CDR2 SQIVND (reference sequence). The CDR3, as DNA: TGTGCCAGTAGTAGCTTCAGGGGGGAGACCGGAGGCTACACCTTC. It specifies CASSSFRGETGGYTF.

This clone was detected only once. The chain employs TRBV16 and TRBJ2-2; TRBD1 matches 9 bases. With V trimmed by 2 bases and J by 1 base, 2 bases remained unmatched. Per germline, CDR1 KGHSY and CDR2 FQNENV. The CDR3 runs to 16 residues. CDR3 region: CASSQGGQGNTGELFF. The CDR3 DNA reads as TGTGCCAGCAGCCAAGGGGGACAGGGGAACACCGGGGAGCTGTTTTTT.

The chain joins TRBV7-4 to TRBJ1-1, with a possible D match to TRBD1 (5 bases). This CDR3 contains 15 residues. Germline CDR1 SGHVT, CDR2 SQSDAQ. V was shortened by 6 bases and J by 1 base, with 15 bases between the two germline ends. The CDR3, as DNA: TGTGCCAGCAGTATATCACAGGTTCCGAACACTGAAGCTTTCTTT. Its protein is CASSISQVPNTEAFF.

The CDR3, as DNA: TGTGCTAGTGGTTTGGTACTAGCCGGGGGCCAGGGCGGGGGGATCCCTCAAGAGACCCAGTACTTC. Protein sequence: CASGLVLAGGQGGGIPQETQYF. The chain combines TRBV12-5 with TRBJ2-5; 8 bases are a match to TRBD2. The CDR3 loop spans 22 amino acids. The germline V gene has CDR1 LGHNT and CDR2 FRNRAP. V dropped 0 bases and J dropped 2; count of bases not matched to a gene: 23.

The chain carries TRBV15 and TRBJ2-7; 7 positions agree with TRBD1. With V trimmed by 5 bases and J by 7 bases, 11 bases remained unmatched. The CDR3 extends over 14 amino acids. The germline V gene encodes CDR1 LNHNV and CDR2 YYDKDF (reference sequence). The CDR3 spells CATSCGETGREQYF. The CDR3 DNA follows: TGTGCCACCAGCTGTGGGGAGACAGGGCGTGAGCAGTACTTC.

This clone was detected once. The J gene is TRBJ2-5, the V gene TRBV9; 7 bases map to TRBD1. CDR1 SGDLS and CDR2 YYNGEE come from the germline V gene. The CDR3 has 14 amino acids. V was pared by 0 bases and J by 7 bases, with 6 bases of the junction left unmatched. DNA of the CDR3: TGTGCCAGCAGCGTAGGAGGGGGCTTGGGGACCCAGTACTTC. It specifies CASSVGGGLGTQYF.

The sample holds one count of this clone. This rearrangement joins TRBV4-3 to TRBJ2-1; 8 nucleotides agree with TRBD1. Germline assignment: CDR1 LGHNA and CDR2 YSLEER. V lost 1 base, J lost 7 bases, and 9 bases stayed unmatched. The CDR3 has 16 amino acids. The CDR3 nucleotides are TGCGCCAGCAGCCAAGGGGTTGGGACAGGAGAAAATGAGCAGTTCTTC. Its protein product is CASSQGVGTGENEQFF.

A single count supports this clone. The chain has TRBV6-5 and TRBJ2-7; D might be TRBD2 (6 bases). V was pared by 3 bases and J by 7 bases, with 19 bases between. This CDR3 has 15 residues. Germline CDR1 and CDR2: MNHEY and SVGAGI. The CDR3 is CASSYDWRGLLEQYF. The CDR3 DNA follows: TGTGCCAGCAGTTATGACTGGCGGGGACTCTTGGAGCAGTACTTC.

The chain uses TRBV2 and TRBJ2-3, with 9 positions matching TRBD1. Germline V CDR1 and CDR2: SNHLY, FYNNEI. The CDR3 sequence is 15 residues long. J lost 3 bases, V lost 8 bases, and 9 bases had no gene match. CDR3 amino acids: CASWAWDRDTDTQYF. Written as DNA, the CDR3 is TGTGCCAGCTGGGCTTGGGACAGGGATACAGATACGCAGTATTTT. The variable domain in full, completed from reference TRBV2 and TRBJ2-3, reads EPEVTQTPSHQVTQMGQEVILRCVPISNHLYFYWYRQILGQKVEFLVSFYNNEISEKSEIFDDQFSVERPDGSNFTLKIRSTKLEDSAMYFCASWAWDRDTDTQYFGPGTRLTVL.

The rearrangement joins TRBV4-2 to TRBJ2-1, with D perhaps matching TRBD2 (6 bases). V was clipped by 1 base and J by 5 bases, with 15 bases between them. Germline V gives CDR1 LGHNA, CDR2 YNFKEQ. This CDR3 has 16 residues. CDR3 in amino acids: CASSQVEGSGNNEQFF. CDR3 bases: TGTGCCAGCAGCCAAGTGGAGGGTAGCGGAAACAATGAGCAGTTCTTC.

The CDR3 protein is CAISESGRSYEQYF. CDR3 DNA sequence: TGTGCCATCAGTGAGTCGGGCAGGTCCTACGAGCAGTACTTC. V and J are TRBV10-3 and TRBJ2-7; unclear D gene. The CDR3 sequence is 14 residues long. V dropped 0 bases and J dropped 1 base, with 7 bases sitting between them. Germline values: CDR1 ENHRY, CDR2 SYGVKD.

This chain connects TRBV27 to TRBJ2-2; D is unclear. Trimming stripped 5 bases from V and 8 bases from J, with 12 bases between. Germline CDR1 is MNHEY and CDR2 is SMNVEV (reference sequence). The CDR3 runs 13 residues. The DNA for the CDR3 is TGTGCCAGCAGTACCGAGGTGATGGGGGAGCTGTTTTTT. Its translation is CASSTEVMGELFF.

This chain joins TRBV16 and TRBJ1-2; TRBD1 matches 8 bases. This CDR3 contains 14 residues. J lost 4 bases, V lost 2 bases, and 3 bases had no gene match. In germline, CDR1 is KGHSY, CDR2 FQNENV. Here the CDR3 DNA reads TGTGCCAGCAGCCAACCCACAGGGGGCTATGGCTACACCTTC. Translating it yields CASSQPTGGYGYTF.

This sequence joins TRBV14 and TRBJ2-7; TRBD1 might be the D (6 bases). V lost 5 bases and J 8 bases, leaving 25 bases between the germline ends. The V gene's germline CDR1 is SGHDN and CDR2 FVKESK. This CDR3 is 16 amino acids long. The CDR3 region is CASSRQALSHTPKQYF. The DNA for the CDR3 is TGTGCCAGCAGCAGACAGGCCTTATCACACACCCCAAAGCAGTACTTC.

This chain joins TRBV29-1 and TRBJ1-1; D gene unclear. V shed 0 bases and J shed 4 bases, with 6 bases lying between them. The V gene's germline CDR1 is SQVTM and CDR2 ANQGSEA. This CDR3 contains 12 residues. The CDR3 reads CSVEDHSTEAFF. In nucleotides, the CDR3 is TGCAGCGTTGAAGATCACAGCACTGAAGCTTTCTTT.

V gene TRBV6-5 combines with J gene TRBJ2-2; D not certain. The CDR3 totals 15 residues. Trimming cost V 6 bases and J 4 bases, with 15 bases left between them. The germline gives CDR1 MNHEY, CDR2 SVGAGI. This CDR3 reads CASRRLIGTTGELFF. CDR3 in DNA: TGTGCCAGCAGGCGACTCATCGGAACCACCGGGGAGCTGTTTTTT.

The rearrangement links TRBV2 to TRBJ1-1, with D maybe TRBD1 (6 bases). V was pared by 11 bases and J by 4 bases, with 20 bases between. The V gene's germline CDR1 is SNHLY and CDR2 FYNNEI. The CDR3 spans 14 residues. CDR3 in amino acids: CAGPQGAHPTEAFF. The CDR3 coding sequence is TGTGCCGGCCCACAGGGCGCCCACCCCACTGAAGCTTTCTTT.

J is TRBJ1-4 and V is TRBV7-9, with 7 bases that match TRBD1. V gave up 5 bases and J gave up 3 bases; unmatched junction bases: 12. CDR1 SEHNR and CDR2 FQNEAQ come from the germline V gene (reference sequence). The CDR3 extends over 17 amino acids. The CDR3 nucleotides read TGTGCCAGCAGCCAACCGACAGGGCGGTTGGCTAATGAAAAACTGTTTTTT. Translated: CASSQPTGRLANEKLFF.

This clone was observed a handful of times. The rearrangement uses TRBV28 and TRBJ2-7; 7 bases match TRBD1. The CDR3 length is 17 residues. With 3 bases clipped from V and 1 base from J, the junction kept 12 bases outside the gene matches. The germline gives CDR1 MDHEN, CDR2 SYDVKM. This chain's CDR3 is CASSLKDTGTASYEQYF. DNA of the CDR3: TGTGCCAGCAGTTTGAAGGATACCGGGACAGCTTCCTACGAGCAGTACTTC.

This chain connects TRBV5-1 to TRBJ1-4; 10 bases align to TRBD1. The germline gives CDR1 SGHRS, CDR2 YFSETQ. V shed 4 bases and J 8 bases; nucleotides not matched to a gene: 8. The CDR3 is made up of 15 amino acids. The CDR3 is CASSEGQGIDEKLFF. Here the CDR3 DNA reads TGCGCCAGCAGCGAGGGACAGGGGATCGACGAAAAACTGTTTTTT.

In this sample, this clone turned up a few times. The rearrangement uses TRBV30 and TRBJ2-5; D is unclear. CDR3 length: 14 amino acids. CDR1 GTSNPN and CDR2 SVGIG come from the germline V gene (reference sequence). V lost 7 bases, J lost 2 bases, and 17 bases lay in between. In DNA, the CDR3 is TGTGCCTCCGCCCTTCCTACCCCTCAAGAGACCCAGTACTTC. This sequence encodes CASALPTPQETQYF. Full variable domain (rest looked up from reference TRBV30 and TRBJ2-5): SQTIHQWPATLVQPVGSPLSLECTVEGTSNPNLYWYRQAAGRGLQLLFYSVGIGQISSEVPQNLSASRPQDRQFILSSKKLLLSDSGFYLCASALPTPQETQYFGPGTRLLVL.

The chain carries TRBV4-1 and TRBJ1-5; D unresolved. The CDR3 has 14 amino acids. Trimming shortened V by 1 base and J by 4 bases, and 8 bases separated the two germline ends. Per germline, CDR1 MGHRA and CDR2 YSYEKL. The CDR3 loop is CASSQAQVNQPQHF. CDR3 DNA: TGCGCCAGCAGCCAAGCGCAGGTGAATCAGCCCCAGCATTTT.

This clone was picked up one time. This same CDR3 is encoded by further DNA sequences in the sample. The J gene is TRBJ1-6, the V gene TRBV2; D gene ambiguous. V was pared by 8 bases and J by 7 bases, with 15 bases between. From germline, CDR1 is SNHLY and CDR2 FYNNEI. This CDR3 spans 14 amino acids. The CDR3 region is CASASAGTNSPLHF. CDR3 bases: TGTGCCAGCGCGAGTGCGGGAACAAATTCACCCCTCCACTTT.

The rearrangement links TRBV2 to TRBJ2-2; 9 bases fit TRBD1. The V and J ends lost 6 bases and 3 bases, in that order; junction bases with no gene match: 2. From germline, CDR1 is SNHLY and CDR2 FYNNEI. The CDR3 is made up of 14 amino acids. CDR3 region: CASRDRGDTGELFF. For the CDR3, the DNA is TGTGCCAGCAGGGACAGGGGAGACACCGGGGAGCTGTTTTTT. Drawing the rest from reference TRBV2 and TRBJ2-2, the complete variable domain is EPEVTQTPSHQVTQMGQEVILRCVPISNHLYFYWYRQILGQKVEFLVSFYNNEISEKSEIFDDQFSVERPDGSNFTLKIRSTKLEDSAMYFCASRDRGDTGELFFGEGSRLTVL.

The J gene is TRBJ2-5, the V gene TRBV7-6; D might be TRBD2 (5 bases). The germline V gene encodes CDR1 SGHVS and CDR2 FNYEAQ. With 5 bases removed from V and 3 bases from J, the gap between germline ends came to 19 bases. CDR3 length equals 16 residues. CDR3 loop: CASSGPWGVEEETQYF. The CDR3 nucleotides read TGTGCCAGCAGCGGACCGTGGGGAGTAGAAGAAGAGACCCAGTACTTC.